One and the same sample provided the 26 T cell receptor beta chains below, sequenced in a study of blood T cell repertoires in COVID-19. The protocol was immunoSEQ multiplex PCR, while the TCRdb copy is restricted to in-frame clones and leaves out a portion. The repertoire consists of some 65,000 clones, with 80% to 95% occurring once and the leading ten covering approximately 2.9%. Input material: peripheral blood. These receptors were collected from an older man with active COVID-19.

The chain couples TRBV28 to TRBJ1-2; 7 bases fit TRBD1. CDR1 is MDHEN, CDR2 SYDVKM, per germline. The CDR3 is 14 amino acids. The junction had 10 bases not matched to a gene; V was cut back by 4 bases and J by 8 bases. CDR3 loop: CASSSNRTGWGYTF. In nucleotides, the CDR3 is TGTGCCAGCAGTTCCAACCGGACAGGTTGGGGCTACACCTTC.

The chain employs TRBV6-6 and TRBJ1-2; perhaps TRBD1 as D (5 bases). Trimming removed 8 bases at V and 6 bases at J, with 16 bases between. This CDR3 contains 13 residues. Germline CDR1 and CDR2: MNHNY and SVGAGI (reference sequence). This CDR3 is CASWQGLADGYTF. CDR3 in DNA: TGTGCCAGCTGGCAGGGTTTAGCGGATGGCTACACCTTC.

The chain employs TRBV18 and TRBJ1-3, with D hard to call. This CDR3 has 16 amino acids. The V gene lost 3 bases and the J gene lost 0 bases, with 12 bases spanning the gap. Germline lookup yields CDR1 KGHSH and CDR2 LQKENI. The CDR3 DNA reads TGTGCCAGCTCACCCCAATCTGCGAGCTCTGGAAACACCATATATTTT. Its translation: CASSPQSASSGNTIYF.

V usage is TRBV7-2 and J usage is TRBJ1-1, with 7 bases matching TRBD1. The ends lost 6 bases at V and 3 bases at J; junction bases unmatched: 4. Germline CDR1 is SGHTA and CDR2 is FQGNSA. This CDR3 spans 13 amino acids. The CDR3 bases are TGTGCCAGCAGACGACAGGGTTACACTGAAGCTTTCTTT. Encoded protein: CASRRQGYTEAFF.

The CDR3 sequence is CASSYSQGLAEAFF. CDR3 in DNA: TGTGCCAGCAGTTACAGTCAGGGGTTGGCTGAAGCTTTCTTT. The V call is TRBV6-6, the J call TRBJ1-1; a possible D gene is TRBD1 (6 bases). V lost 2 bases, J lost 6 bases, and 13 bases lay in between. CDR1 and CDR2 from the germline V gene are MNHNY and SVGAGI (reference sequence). CDR3 length: 14 amino acids.

The V gene is TRBV7-6, the J gene TRBJ2-1; D unresolved. Germline V CDR1 and CDR2: SGHVS, FNYEAQ. This CDR3 contains 15 residues. Trimming took off 1 base at V and 4 bases at J, with 11 bases between the two ends. Here the CDR3 reads CASSLGQNEYNEQFF. DNA of the CDR3: TGTGCCAGCAGCTTAGGTCAGAACGAATACAATGAGCAGTTCTTC.

This clone was counted a single time. V and J are TRBV7-2 and TRBJ2-3, with 12 positions matching TRBD2. The trim removed 5 bases at V and 2 bases at J, leaving 8 bases unmatched. This CDR3 is 17 amino acids long. Germline-derived CDR1 and CDR2 are SGHTA and FQGNSA. The CDR3, as DNA: TGTGCCAGCAGCGATAGGACTAGCGGGGCGATCACAGATACGCAGTATTTT. Amino acids: CASSDRTSGAITDTQYF.

The gene calls are TRBV24-1 and TRBJ1-5; D remains ambiguous. Trimming removed 4 bases at V and 6 bases at J, with 6 bases between. This CDR3 spans 12 amino acids. Germline V gene data show CDR1 as KGHDR and CDR2 as SFDVKD. The CDR3 loop reads CATSDYSQPQHF. As DNA, the CDR3 is TGTGCCACCAGTGACTACTCTCAGCCCCAGCATTTT.

The rearrangement links TRBV10-3 to TRBJ1-2, with 7 positions matching TRBD1. The CDR3 length is 13 residues. V dropped 6 bases and J dropped 5; count of bases not matched to a gene: 6. Germline V CDR1 and CDR2: ENHRY, SYGVKD. DNA for the CDR3: TGTGCCATCAGGGAGACAGGGAATTATGGCTACACCTTC. Its translation is CAIRETGNYGYTF.

The chain couples TRBV18 to TRBJ1-5; D call uncertain. The V end lost 3 bases, the J end lost 3 bases, and 12 bases lay between the germline ends. The length of the CDR3 is 15 residues. Germline CDR1 reads KGHSH; CDR2 reads LQKENI. The CDR3 DNA is TGTGCCAGCTCACCCCTACGAGGGCCCAATCAGCCCCAGCATTTT. It codes for CASSPLRGPNQPQHF. Combining the CDR3 with reference TRBV18 and TRBJ1-5 gives the whole variable domain NAGVMQNPRHLVRRRGQEARLRCSPMKGHSHVYWYRQLPEEGLKFMVYLQKENIIDESGMPKERFSAEFPKEGPSILRIQQVVRGDSAAYFCASSPLRGPNQPQHFGDGTRLSIL.

J is TRBJ1-5 and V is TRBV28; D gene ambiguous. The ends were cut back, 3 bases at V and 6 bases at J, with 12 bases in the middle. CDR3 length: 14 residues. Germline V gene lookup returns CDR1 MDHEN and CDR2 SYDVKM. The CDR3 bases are TGTGCCAGCAGTTTCCCCGGGAATGGTCAGCCCCAGCATTTT. Translating gives CASSFPGNGQPQHF.

The rearrangement links TRBV7-2 to TRBJ2-3; 9 nucleotides line up with TRBD2. Unmatched junction bases numbered 3, after V lost 1 base and J lost 4 bases. Per the germline V gene, CDR1 is SGHTA and CDR2 is FQGNSA. The CDR3 has 15 residues. The CDR3 sequence: CASSLGAGGADTQYF. The CDR3 nucleotides read TGTGCCAGCAGCTTAGGGGCGGGGGGGGCAGATACGCAGTATTTT.

V is TRBV6-5 and J is TRBJ1-1; tentatively, D is TRBD1 (6 bases). The germline CDR1 and CDR2 sequences are MNHEY and SVGAGI. V was trimmed by 2 bases and J by 5 bases, leaving 12 bases between them. The CDR3 is 14 amino acids. The CDR3 sequence is CASSYNQQGTEAFF. DNA of the CDR3: TGTGCCAGCAGTTACAACCAACAGGGAACTGAAGCTTTCTTT.

With respect to this clone: The sample has other DNA sequences that encode this CDR3 too. The genes are TRBV3-1 (or the pseudogene TRBV3-2) and TRBJ1-6, with 7 positions matching TRBD1. The CDR3 has 17 amino acids. Germline CDR1 LGHDT, CDR2 YNNKEL (reference sequence). The J segment lost 7 bases and the V segment lost 0 bases, leaving 9 bases of the junction unmatched. The CDR3 DNA reads as TGTGCCAGCAGCCAAGATCAGGGGACAGTTGGGAATTCACCCCTCCACTTT. Amino acids: CASSQDQGTVGNSPLHF.

This clone was observed a single time. The CDR3 is CATSSIGQGNQPQHF. CDR3 nucleotide sequence: TGTGCCACCAGCAGCATCGGACAGGGCAATCAGCCCCAGCATTTT. The V and J genes are TRBV15 and TRBJ1-5; TRBD1 matches 7 bases. This CDR3 is 15 amino acids long. V was clipped by 3 bases and J by 2 bases; unmatched bases: 4. The germline gives CDR1 LNHNV, CDR2 YYDKDF (reference sequence).

This chain connects TRBV4-3 to TRBJ1-5; the match to TRBD1 covers 9 bases. In germline, CDR1 is LGHNA, CDR2 YSLEER. V was pared by 8 bases and J by 6 bases, with 17 bases of the junction left unmatched. This CDR3 has 17 residues. This chain's CDR3 is CASARGVGTGLSQPQHF. CDR3 DNA: TGCGCCAGCGCTCGCGGGGTCGGGACAGGGCTCAGTCAGCCCCAGCATTTT.

The chain is built from TRBV7-2 and TRBJ2-2; 7 bases line up with TRBD1. Per germline, CDR1 SGHTA and CDR2 FQGNSA. The CDR3 covers 15 residues. V gave up 5 bases and J gave up 8 bases; unmatched junction bases: 11. The CDR3 is CASSPRDRVSGELFF. Written as DNA, the CDR3 is TGTGCCAGCAGCCCCCGAGACAGGGTTTCGGGGGAGCTGTTTTTT.

The genes are TRBV7-2 and TRBJ2-6; possible D gene TRBD2, 5 bases. The CDR3 runs to 19 residues. V dropped 1 base and J dropped 0 bases, with 16 bases sitting between them. CDR1 and CDR2 (germline): SGHTA, FQGNSA. The CDR3 DNA is TGTGCCAGCAGCTTAGAAACGGGGTCCCCTCTCTCTGGGGCCAACGTCCTGACTTTC. Its translation: CASSLETGSPLSGANVLTF.

The chain uses TRBV18 and TRBJ2-2, with D unclear. With 5 bases removed from V and 1 base from J, the gap between germline ends came to 5 bases. This CDR3 region has 13 residues. Germline CDR1 KGHSH, CDR2 LQKENI. CDR3 residues: CASSSGNTGELFF. The CDR3 DNA reads TGTGCCAGCTCATCGGGGAACACCGGGGAGCTGTTTTTT.

This chain joins TRBV6-5 and TRBJ1-3; the D gene is possibly TRBD1 (6 bases). CDR1 is MNHEY, CDR2 SVGAGI, per germline. Trimming left V 2 bases short and J 2 bases short, with 10 bases between. The CDR3 has 15 amino acids. As DNA, the CDR3 is TGTGCCAGCAGTTACAGGGGGGGGCCTGGAAACACCATATATTTT. Its translation: CASSYRGGPGNTIYF.

V and J are TRBV11-3 and TRBJ2-4, with a weak D call TRBD2 (5 bases). Germline V lookup: CDR1 SGHNT, CDR2 YENEEA. The CDR3 sequence is 15 residues long. V gave up 5 bases and J gave up 6 bases, with 17 bases separating them. CDR3 sequence reads: CASSPRAWAGNIQYF. In nucleotides, the CDR3 is TGTGCCAGCAGCCCGAGGGCCTGGGCAGGAAACATTCAGTACTTC. Supplemented by reference TRBV11-3 and TRBJ2-4, the full variable domain reads EAGVVQSPRYKIIEKKQPVAFWCNPISGHNTLYWYLQNLGQGPELLIRYENEEAVDDSQLPKDRFSAERLKGVDSTLKIQPAELGDSAVYLCASSPRAWAGNIQYFGAGTRLSVL.

The chain uses TRBV11-3 and TRBJ2-3, with a possible D match to TRBD1 (6 bases). Germline V CDR1 and CDR2: SGHNT, YENEEA. Trimming shortened V by 0 bases and J by 10 bases, and 14 bases separated the two germline ends. This CDR3 has 14 amino acids. CDR3: CASSLDGWGQAQYF. In nucleotides, the CDR3 is TGTGCCAGCAGCTTAGATGGCTGGGGGCAGGCGCAGTATTTT.

CDR3 in DNA: TGTGCCAGCACCCGGGACTCCTGGGAGCCCCAGCATTTT. Its translation is CASTRDSWEPQHF. This rearrangement joins TRBV12-3 or TRBV12-4 to TRBJ1-5, with a tentative D call TRBD1 (5 bases). The CDR3 extends over 13 amino acids. With 7 bases removed from V and 8 bases from J, the gap between germline ends came to 15 bases.

The chain employs TRBV5-6 and TRBJ2-3, with 11 bases matching TRBD2. This CDR3 is 16 amino acids long. V shed 0 bases and J 2 bases; nucleotides not matched to a gene: 2. Germline values: CDR1 SGHDT, CDR2 YYEEEE. The CDR3 here is CASSLVAGGLTDTQYF. CDR3 DNA sequence: TGTGCCAGCAGCTTGGTAGCGGGGGGGCTCACAGATACGCAGTATTTT.

The V call is TRBV20-1, the J call TRBJ2-3; TRBD2 matches at 7 bases. Trimming at V came to 6 bases and at J to 8 bases, leaving 5 bases not matched to a gene. The CDR3 is 11 amino acids. The germline V gene has CDR1 DFQATT and CDR2 SNEGSKA (reference sequence). The CDR3 DNA sequence: TGCAGTGCGCGGGACTATGGTACGCAGTATTTT. Translation gives CSARDYGTQYF.

This rearrangement joins TRBV28 to TRBJ1-1, with TRBD1 matching 7 bases. The CDR3 is 14 residues long. V shed 5 bases and J 0 bases; nucleotides not matched to a gene: 3. Germline lookup yields CDR1 MDHEN and CDR2 SYDVKM. CDR3 DNA: TGTGCCAGCAGTCCAGGGGGTGTGAACACTGAAGCTTTCTTT. This translates into CASSPGGVNTEAFF. The whole variable domain, filled in from reference TRBV28 and TRBJ1-1, reads DVKVTQSSRYLVKRTGEKVFLECVQDMDHENMFWYRQDPGLGLRLIYFSYDVKMKEKGDIPEGYSVSREKKERFSLILESASTNQTSMYLCASSPGGVNTEAFFGQGTRLTVV.